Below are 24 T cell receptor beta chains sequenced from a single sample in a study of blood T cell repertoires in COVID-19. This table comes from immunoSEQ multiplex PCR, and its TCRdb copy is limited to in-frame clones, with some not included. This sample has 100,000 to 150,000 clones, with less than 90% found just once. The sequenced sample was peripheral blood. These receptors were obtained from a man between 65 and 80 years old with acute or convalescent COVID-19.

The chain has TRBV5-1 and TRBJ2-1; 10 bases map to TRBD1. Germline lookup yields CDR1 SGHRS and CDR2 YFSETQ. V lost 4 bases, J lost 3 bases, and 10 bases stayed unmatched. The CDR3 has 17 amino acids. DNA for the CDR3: TGCGCCAGCAGCCACCGGGACAGGGGTTATGGCTACAATGAGCAGTTCTTC. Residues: CASSHRDRGYGYNEQFF.

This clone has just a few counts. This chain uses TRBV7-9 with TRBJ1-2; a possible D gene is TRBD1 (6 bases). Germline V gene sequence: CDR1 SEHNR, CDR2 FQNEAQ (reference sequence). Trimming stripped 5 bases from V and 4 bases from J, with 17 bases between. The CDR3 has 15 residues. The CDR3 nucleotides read TGTGCCAGCAGCACTTACAGGGAGAGCGTCTATGGCTACACCTTC. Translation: CASSTYRESVYGYTF.

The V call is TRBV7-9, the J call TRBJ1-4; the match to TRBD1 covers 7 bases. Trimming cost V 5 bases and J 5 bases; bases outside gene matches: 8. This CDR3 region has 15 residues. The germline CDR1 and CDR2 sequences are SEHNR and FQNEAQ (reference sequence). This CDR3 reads CASSLPGQRNEKLFF. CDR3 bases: TGTGCCAGCAGCCTCCCGGGACAGAGAAATGAAAAACTGTTTTTT.

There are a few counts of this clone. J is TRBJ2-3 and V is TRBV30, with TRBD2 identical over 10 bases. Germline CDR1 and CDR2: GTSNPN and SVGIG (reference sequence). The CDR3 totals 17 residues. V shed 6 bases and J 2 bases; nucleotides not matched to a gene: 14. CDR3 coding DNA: TGTGCCTGCGACCGACTAGCGGGCCAAACCTACACAGATACGCAGTATTTT. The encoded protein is CACDRLAGQTYTDTQYF.

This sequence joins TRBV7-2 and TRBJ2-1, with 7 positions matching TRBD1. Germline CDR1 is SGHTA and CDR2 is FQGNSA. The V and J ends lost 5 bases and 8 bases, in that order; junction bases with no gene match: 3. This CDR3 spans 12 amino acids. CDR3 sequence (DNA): TGTGCCAGCAGCCGGACAGGTTATGAGCAGTTCTTC. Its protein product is CASSRTGYEQFF.

CDR3 DNA: TGCGCCAGCAGTGAGGTGGGGGGCTATGGCTACACCTTC. Amino acid sequence: CASSEVGGYGYTF. The chain employs TRBV10-2 and TRBJ1-2; tentatively, D is TRBD1 (5 bases). The germline gives CDR1 WSHSY, CDR2 SAAADI. This CDR3 has 13 amino acids. V lost 2 bases and J lost 4, with 8 bases in between.

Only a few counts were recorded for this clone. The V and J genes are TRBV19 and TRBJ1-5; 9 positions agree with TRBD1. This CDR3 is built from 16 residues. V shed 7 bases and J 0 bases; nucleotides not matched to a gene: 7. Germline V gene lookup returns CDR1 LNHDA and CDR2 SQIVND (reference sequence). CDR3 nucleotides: TGTGCCAGTACTGCCGGGACAGGGAGTAGCAATCAGCCCCAGCATTTT. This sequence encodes CASTAGTGSSNQPQHF.

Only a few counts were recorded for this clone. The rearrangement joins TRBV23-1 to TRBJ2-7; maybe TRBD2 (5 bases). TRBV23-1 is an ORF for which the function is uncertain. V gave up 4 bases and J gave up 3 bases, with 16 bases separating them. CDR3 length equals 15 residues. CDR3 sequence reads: CASSLPGGPLYEQYF. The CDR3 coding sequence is TGCGCCAGCAGTCTCCCAGGCGGGCCCCTCTACGAGCAGTACTTC.

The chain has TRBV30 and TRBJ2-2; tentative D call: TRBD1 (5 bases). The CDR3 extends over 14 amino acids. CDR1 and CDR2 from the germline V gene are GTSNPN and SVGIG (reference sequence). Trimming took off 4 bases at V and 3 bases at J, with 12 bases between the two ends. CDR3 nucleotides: TGTGCCTGGACCCATGACAGCTACACCGGGGAGCTGTTTTTT. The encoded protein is CAWTHDSYTGELFF.

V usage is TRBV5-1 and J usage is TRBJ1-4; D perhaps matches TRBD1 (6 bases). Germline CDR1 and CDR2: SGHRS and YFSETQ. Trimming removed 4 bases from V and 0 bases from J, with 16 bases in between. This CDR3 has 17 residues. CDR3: CASSQPRGSATNEKLFF. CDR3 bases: TGCGCCAGCAGCCAGCCCAGGGGATCCGCAACTAATGAAAAACTGTTTTTT. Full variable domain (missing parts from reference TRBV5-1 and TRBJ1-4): KAGVTQTPRYLIKTRGQQVTLSCSPISGHRSVSWYQQTPGQGLQFLFEYFSETQRNKGNFPGRFSGRQFSNSRSEMNVSTLELGDSALYLCASSQPRGSATNEKLFFGSGTQLSVL.

The DNA for the CDR3 is TGTGCCAGCAGCTTGGCAAGTATCTCCTACGAGCAGTACTTC. It encodes CASSLASISYEQYF. The rearrangement joins TRBV7-9 to TRBJ2-7, with D unclear. There are 14 residues in the CDR3. From germline, CDR1 is SEHNR and CDR2 FQNEAQ (reference sequence). The V and J ends lost 3 bases and 0 bases respectively, with 9 bases between them.

CDR3: CASSLAPRALYGYTF. The CDR3 coding sequence is TGTGCCAGCAGCTTGGCTCCCAGGGCACTCTATGGCTACACCTTC. The chain has TRBV5-4 and TRBJ1-2; the D gene is possibly TRBD1 (5 bases). Germline V gene data show CDR1 as SGHNT and CDR2 as YYREEE (reference sequence). Between the trimmed V and J ends, which lost 0 bases and 4 bases, there was a span of 13 bases. CDR3 size: 15 residues.

CDR3 loop: CGSGVDSGANVLTF. The CDR3 coding sequence is TGTGGTTCAGGGGTAGACTCTGGGGCCAACGTCCTGACTTTC. The chain combines TRBV19 with TRBJ2-6, with a possible D match to TRBD1 (6 bases). This CDR3 region has 14 residues. The germline CDR1 and CDR2 sequences are LNHDA and SQIVND (reference sequence). Complete variable domain (other parts from reference TRBV19 and TRBJ2-6): DGGITQSPKYLFRKEGQNVTLSCEQNLNHDAMYWYRQDPGQGLRLIYYSQIVNDFQKGDIAEGYSVSREKKESFPLTVTSAQKNPTAFYLCGSGVDSGANVLTFGAGSRLTVL.

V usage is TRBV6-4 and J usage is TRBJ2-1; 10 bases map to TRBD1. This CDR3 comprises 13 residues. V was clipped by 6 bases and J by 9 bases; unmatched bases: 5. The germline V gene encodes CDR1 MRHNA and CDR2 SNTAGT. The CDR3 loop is CASSRDRGGEQFF. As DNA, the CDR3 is TGTGCCAGCAGCCGGGACAGGGGCGGTGAGCAGTTCTTC.

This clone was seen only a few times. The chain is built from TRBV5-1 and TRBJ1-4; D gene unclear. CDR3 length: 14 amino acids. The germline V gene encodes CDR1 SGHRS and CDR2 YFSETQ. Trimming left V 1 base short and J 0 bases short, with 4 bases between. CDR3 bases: TGCGCCAGCAGCTTGACGGCAACTAATGAAAAACTGTTTTTT. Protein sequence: CASSLTATNEKLFF.

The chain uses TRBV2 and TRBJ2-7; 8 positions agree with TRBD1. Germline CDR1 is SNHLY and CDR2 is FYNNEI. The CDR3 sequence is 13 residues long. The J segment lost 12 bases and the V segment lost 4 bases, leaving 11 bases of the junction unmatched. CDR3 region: CASSVWDRPTGYF. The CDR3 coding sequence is TGTGCCAGCAGTGTTTGGGACAGGCCGACGGGGTACTTC.

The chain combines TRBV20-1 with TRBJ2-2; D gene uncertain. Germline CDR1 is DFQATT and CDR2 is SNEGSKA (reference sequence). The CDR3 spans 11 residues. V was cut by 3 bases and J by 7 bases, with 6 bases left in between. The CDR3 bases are TGCAGTGCTAGTGGCTACGGGGAGCTGTTTTTT. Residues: CSASGYGELFF.

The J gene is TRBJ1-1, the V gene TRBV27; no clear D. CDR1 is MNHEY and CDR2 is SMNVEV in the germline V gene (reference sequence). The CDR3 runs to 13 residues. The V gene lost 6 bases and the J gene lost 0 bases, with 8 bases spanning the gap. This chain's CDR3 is CASRRALNTEAFF. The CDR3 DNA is TGTGCCAGCAGGAGGGCGTTGAACACTGAAGCTTTCTTT.

The CDR3 DNA follows: TGTGCCAGCGGCGCAGGTGGGTCCCTTCAGCCCCAGCATTTT. It specifies CASGAGGSLQPQHF. The J gene is TRBJ1-5, the V gene TRBV28, with D unclear. The CDR3 loop spans 14 amino acids. V lost 8 bases, J lost 6 bases, and 17 bases lay in between. In germline, CDR1 is MDHEN, CDR2 SYDVKM.

This CDR3 is CASSVAPNRGRSYGYTF. DNA for the CDR3: TGTGCCAGCAGCGTAGCTCCCAACAGGGGGCGAAGCTATGGCTACACCTTC. The chain joins TRBV9 to TRBJ1-2, with 9 bases lining up with TRBD1. The CDR3 covers 17 residues. J lost 4 bases, V lost 0 bases, and 10 bases had no gene match. In germline, CDR1 is SGDLS, CDR2 YYNGEE. Combining the CDR3 with reference TRBV9 and TRBJ1-2 gives the whole variable domain DSGVTQTPKHLITATGQRVTLRCSPRSGDLSVYWYQQSLDQGLQFLIQYYNGEERAKGNILERFSAQQFPDLHSELNLSSLELGDSALYFCASSVAPNRGRSYGYTFGSGTRLTVV.

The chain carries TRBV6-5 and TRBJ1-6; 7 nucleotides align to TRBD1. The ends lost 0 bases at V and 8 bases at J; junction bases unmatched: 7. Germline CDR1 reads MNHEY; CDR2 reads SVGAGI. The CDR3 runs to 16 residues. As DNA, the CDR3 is TGTGCCAGCAGTTACTCGAATCAAGGGGGCGATTCACCCCTCCACTTT. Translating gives CASSYSNQGGDSPLHF.

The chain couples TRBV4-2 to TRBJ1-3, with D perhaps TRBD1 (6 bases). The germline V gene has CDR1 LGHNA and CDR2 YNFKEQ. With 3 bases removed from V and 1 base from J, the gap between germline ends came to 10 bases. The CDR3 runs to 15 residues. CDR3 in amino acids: CASSQTTGSGNTIYF. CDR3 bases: TGTGCCAGCAGCCAGACGACAGGTTCTGGAAACACCATATATTTT.

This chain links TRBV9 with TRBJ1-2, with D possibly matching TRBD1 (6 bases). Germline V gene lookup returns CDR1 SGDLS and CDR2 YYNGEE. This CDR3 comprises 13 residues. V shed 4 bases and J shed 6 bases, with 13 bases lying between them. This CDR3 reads CASSPSGDHGYTF. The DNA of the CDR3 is TGTGCCAGCAGCCCGTCAGGGGATCATGGCTACACCTTC. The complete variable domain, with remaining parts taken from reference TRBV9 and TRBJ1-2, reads DSGVTQTPKHLITATGQRVTLRCSPRSGDLSVYWYQQSLDQGLQFLIQYYNGEERAKGNILERFSAQQFPDLHSELNLSSLELGDSALYFCASSPSGDHGYTFGSGTRLTVV.

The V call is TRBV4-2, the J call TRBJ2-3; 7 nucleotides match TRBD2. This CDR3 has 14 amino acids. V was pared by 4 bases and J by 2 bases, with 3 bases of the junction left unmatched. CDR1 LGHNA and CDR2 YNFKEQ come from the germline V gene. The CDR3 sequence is CASSLQRDTDTQYF. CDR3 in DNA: TGTGCCAGCAGCCTTCAGCGGGACACAGATACGCAGTATTTT.